These 18 T cell receptor beta chains were all obtained from the same sample, sequenced in a study of T cell responses to AZD1222 COVID-19 vaccine. Using immunoSEQ multiplex PCR, the repertoire was profiled, and TCRdb retains in-frame clones only, with some absent. The sample records about 160,000 clones, 88% being singletons. The starting material was peripheral blood, obtained 28 days after the second AZD1222 dose. All receptors come from an adult who received the AZD1222 COVID-19 vaccine.

The chain uses TRBV10-3 and TRBJ1-1; TRBD1 might be the D (6 bases). This CDR3 is 11 amino acids long. Germline CDR1 ENHRY, CDR2 SYGVKD. V lost 10 bases and J 10 bases, leaving 16 bases between the germline ends. The CDR3 DNA follows: TGTGCCACCCTAAGACAGGCCGGAGCTTTCTTT. Protein sequence: CATLRQAGAFF.

V usage is TRBV11-2 and J usage is TRBJ1-1, with D possibly matching TRBD1 (5 bases). V was pared by 5 bases and J by 2 bases, with 12 bases between. The CDR3 is made up of 14 amino acids. The V gene's germline CDR1 is SGHAT and CDR2 FQNNGV. DNA of the CDR3: TGTGCCAGCAGCCTGGGGGGACCAAACACTGAAGCTTTCTTT. Translating it yields CASSLGGPNTEAFF.

The rearrangement links TRBV6-5 to TRBJ1-5, with D perhaps matching TRBD1 (6 bases). The length of the CDR3 is 15 residues. Trimming pared 2 bases from V and 5 bases from J, leaving 13 bases between. CDR1 is MNHEY and CDR2 is SVGAGI in the germline V gene. CDR3 sequence: CASSYGRGRHQPQHF. As DNA, the CDR3 is TGTGCCAGCAGTTACGGCAGGGGCCGCCATCAGCCCCAGCATTTT.

This rearrangement joins TRBV19 to TRBJ1-5; maybe TRBD1 (6 bases). Per germline, CDR1 LNHDA and CDR2 SQIVND (reference sequence). V was trimmed by 4 bases and J by 3 bases, leaving 13 bases between them. CDR3 length equals 15 residues. Here the CDR3 DNA reads TGTGCCAGTAGTAGAGACAGGAGCTTCAATCAGCCCCAGCATTTT. Translation gives CASSRDRSFNQPQHF.

The sample holds a few counts of this clone. V gene TRBV3-1 (or the pseudogene TRBV3-2) combines with J gene TRBJ2-7; possibly TRBD1 for D (6 bases). CDR1 LGHDT and CDR2 YNNKEL come from the germline V gene (reference sequence). There are 18 residues in the CDR3. The ends were cut back, 0 bases at V and 3 bases at J, with 21 bases in the middle. The DNA for the CDR3 is TGTGCCAGCAGCCAAGACTCAATGAGGACAGATCGAAGCTACGAGCAGTACTTC. Translated: CASSQDSMRTDRSYEQYF.

The chain has TRBV6-5 and TRBJ1-2; possible D gene TRBD1, 5 bases. This CDR3 is 15 amino acids long. Germline V gene data show CDR1 as MNHEY and CDR2 as SVGAGI. Trimming removed 2 bases from V and 0 bases from J, with 10 bases in between. The CDR3 reads CASSYNQDTNYGYTF. In nucleotides, the CDR3 is TGTGCCAGCAGTTACAACCAGGACACTAACTATGGCTACACCTTC.

Here the CDR3 reads CAWSGGTGENTIYF. Here the CDR3 DNA reads TGTGCCTGGAGTGGCGGGACAGGGGAAAACACCATATATTTT. The V and J genes are TRBV30 and TRBJ1-3; 10 nucleotides match TRBD1. The V segment lost 1 base and the J segment 6 bases; nucleotides outside the gene matches: 3. The germline V gene encodes CDR1 GTSNPN and CDR2 SVGIG (reference sequence). The CDR3 contains 14 residues.

V and J are TRBV6-5 and TRBJ2-2, with a weak D call TRBD2 (6 bases). CDR3 length: 13 residues. Germline V CDR1 and CDR2: MNHEY, SVGAGI. Trimming took 8 bases from V and 4 from J, leaving 11 bases between them. The DNA for the CDR3 is TGTGCCAGCGGGCGGGGAGGCACCGGGGAGCTGTTTTTT. Translated: CASGRGGTGELFF.

This chain uses TRBV3-1 (or the pseudogene TRBV3-2) with TRBJ2-7, with D perhaps matching TRBD2 (6 bases). The CDR3 has 14 amino acids. Germline CDR1 and CDR2: LGHDT and YNNKEL (reference sequence). The V and J ends lost 7 bases and 1 base respectively, with 14 bases between them. CDR3 sequence (DNA): TGTGCCAGCAAGGGGCAGGGAGGATCCTACGAGCAGTACTTC. It translates to CASKGQGGSYEQYF.

This chain uses TRBV5-8 with TRBJ1-1; weak D call: TRBD1 (5 bases). V lost 0 bases to trimming and J lost 1 base, with 10 bases between them. The CDR3 sequence is 15 residues long. CDR1 SGHTS and CDR2 YDEGEE come from the germline V gene. CDR3 sequence: CASSLGDRWNTEAFF. The CDR3 DNA reads as TGTGCCAGCAGCTTGGGCGACAGATGGAACACTGAAGCTTTCTTT.

This sequence joins TRBV29-1 and TRBJ1-1; tentative D call: TRBD1 (5 bases). V was clipped by 4 bases and J by 7 bases, with 22 bases between them. CDR3 size: 15 residues. Germline assignment: CDR1 SQVTM and CDR2 ANQGSEA. Written as DNA, the CDR3 is TGCAGCGTTGCAACATTGGGGGGTATTGGTTATGAAGCTTTCTTT. Its translation is CSVATLGGIGYEAFF. The whole variable domain, remainder taken from reference TRBV29-1 and TRBJ1-1, is SAVISQKPSRDICQRGTSLTIQCQVDSQVTMMFWYRQQPGQSLTLIATANQGSEATYESGFVIDKFPISRPNLTFSTLTVSNMSPEDSSIYLCSVATLGGIGYEAFFGQGTRLTVV.

The chain recombines TRBV19 with TRBJ2-2; 10 nucleotides match TRBD2. The CDR3 is 15 amino acids. Per the germline V gene, CDR1 is LNHDA and CDR2 is SQIVND (reference sequence). The V and J ends lost 7 bases and 2 bases, in that order; junction bases with no gene match: 4. CDR3 region: CASIERGGNTGELFF. The CDR3 DNA follows: TGTGCCAGTATCGAGCGGGGGGGTAACACCGGGGAGCTGTTTTTT.

The genes are TRBV4-1 and TRBJ2-1; the D gene is possibly TRBD2 (6 bases). Trimming removed 4 bases at V and 13 bases at J, with 23 bases between. In germline, CDR1 is MGHRA, CDR2 YSYEKL. The length of the CDR3 is 15 residues. The DNA of the CDR3 is TGCGCCAGCAGCCCACGGGGGTCCGGGGGAATGGAACAGTTCTTC. This codes for CASSPRGSGGMEQFF.

This chain joins TRBV10-1 and TRBJ2-7; a weak D match, TRBD2 (5 bases). The CDR3 length is 14 residues. The germline CDR1 and CDR2 sequences are WNHNN and SYGVQD (reference sequence). V gave up 4 bases and J gave up 6 bases, with 16 bases separating them. The CDR3 loop is CASSGPGNSGEQYF. The CDR3 region has the DNA TGCGCCAGCAGTGGACCGGGGAATTCAGGCGAGCAGTACTTC.

The chain links TRBV5-4 to TRBJ1-4; 9 bases agree with TRBD1. V lost 4 bases to trimming and J lost 5 bases; unmatched junction nucleotides: 3. The CDR3 spans 14 residues. Germline V gives CDR1 SGHNT, CDR2 YYREEE (reference sequence). The CDR3 DNA is TGTGCCAGCAGCCCCGGGACAGGGAATGAAAAACTGTTTTTT. It translates to CASSPGTGNEKLFF.

The V and J genes are TRBV7-8 and TRBJ1-1; maybe TRBD1 (5 bases). The CDR3 covers 14 residues. Germline assignment: CDR1 SGHVS and CDR2 FQNEAQ. V lost 5 bases, J lost 4 bases, and 14 bases lay in between. As DNA, the CDR3 is TGTGCCAGCAGCGCCGGGCCCGGGGGCACTGAAGCTTTCTTT. Protein sequence: CASSAGPGGTEAFF.

This clone was recorded only once. Written as DNA, the CDR3 is TGTGCCAGCAGCCGACAGGGGCCACCGAACACCGGGGAGCTGTTTTTT. The encoded protein is CASSRQGPPNTGELFF. The genes are TRBV14 and TRBJ2-2; 8 nucleotides match TRBD1. Germline V gene lookup returns CDR1 SGHDN and CDR2 FVKESK. There are 16 residues in the CDR3. The V and J ends lost 4 bases and 0 bases, in that order; junction bases with no gene match: 4.

The CDR3 here is CASSDRGGLNGYTF. CDR3 coding DNA: TGTGCCAGCAGTGATCGGGGGGGGCTGAATGGCTACACCTTC. The chain uses TRBV2 and TRBJ1-2; D perhaps matches TRBD1 (6 bases). The CDR3 spans 14 residues. V lost 3 bases and J lost 6, with 14 bases in between. Looked up from germline, CDR1 is SNHLY and CDR2 is FYNNEI.